Presented here are 23 T cell receptor beta chains from one specimen sequenced in a study of blood T cells in healthy people across ages. Next came a second PCR, run for about 6 to 12 cycles, which used a sample-barcoded 5' primer along with a J-beta primer mix. TCRdb analysed the 5' RACE reads with MiXCR anew, one entry per CDR3 protein. The table shows approximately 810,000 distinct CDR3 sequences, with around 34% occurring only once. The sequencing input was blood. These TCRs come from a man aged 18 to 30 in good health.

This clonotype was picked up many times. This chain links TRBV28 with TRBJ1-2, with 7 bases lining up with TRBD1. The CDR3 length is 15 residues. Trimming at V came to 3 bases and at J to 0 bases, leaving 4 bases not matched to a gene. From germline, CDR1 is MDHEN and CDR2 SYDVKM. The CDR3 loop reads CASSFWGTANYGYTF. For the CDR3, the DNA is TGTGCCAGCAGTTTCTGGGGGACAGCTAACTATGGCTACACCTTC.

This clonotype has only a few counts. The gene calls are TRBV28 and TRBJ2-5, with 8 positions matching TRBD2. CDR3 length: 11 residues. Germline assignment: CDR1 MDHEN and CDR2 SYDVKM. V trimming: 4 bases; J trimming: 12 bases; junction bases outside the gene matches: 4. CDR3 bases: TGTGCCAGCAGTTATAGCGGGGAGGAGTACTTC. Amino acid sequence: CASSYSGEEYF.

This clonotype was observed a few times. J is TRBJ2-5 and V is TRBV4-3, with D tentatively TRBD1 or TRBD2 (6 bases each). Trimming removed 1 base at V and 2 bases at J, with 14 bases between. The germline gives CDR1 LGHNA, CDR2 YSLEER. The CDR3 sequence is 16 residues long. CDR3 nucleotide sequence: TGCGCCAGCAGCCAAGCTTGGGGGGCTTCACAAGAGACCCAGTACTTC. Translating gives CASSQAWGASQETQYF.

Notes on this clonotype: With a much larger clone just one base away, this may be a read error. The gene calls are TRBV10-3 and TRBJ2-1; 13 bases fit TRBD2. This CDR3 is built from 16 residues. Germline-derived CDR1 and CDR2 are ENHRY and SYGVKD. The CDR3 loop is CAISETSGGVDNERFF. The CDR3 region has the DNA TGTGCCATCAGTGAGACTAGCGGGGGGGTGGACAATGAGCGGTTCTTC.

This chain links TRBV6-5 with TRBJ1-6; D uncertain. The CDR3 runs to 18 residues. V shed 2 bases and J shed 4 bases, with 18 bases lying between them. CDR1 and CDR2 (germline): MNHEY, SVGAGI. As DNA, the CDR3 is TGTGCCAGCAGTTACGGGAGGCCCGGGCGGCCATATAATTCACCCCTCCACTTT. It codes for CASSYGRPGRPYNSPLHF.

A few counts support this clonotype. The chain carries TRBV5-1 and TRBJ2-3, with D unresolved. The ends were cut back, 0 bases at V and 3 bases at J, with 11 bases in the middle. The germline V gene has CDR1 SGHRS and CDR2 YFSETQ. The CDR3 spans 15 residues. The CDR3 bases are TGCGCCAGCAGCTTGGCCCCCGCTCCGACAGATACGCAGTATTTT. This gives the protein CASSLAPAPTDTQYF.

This clonotype was counted many times. The chain combines TRBV12-3 or TRBV12-4 with TRBJ1-5; no reliable D call. V dropped 6 bases and J dropped 2 bases, with 11 bases sitting between them. The CDR3 length is 14 residues. The CDR3 region is CASSFAGGNQPQHF. In DNA form, the CDR3 reads TGTGCCAGCAGCTTCGCAGGAGGCAATCAGCCCCAGCATTTT.

For the CDR3, the DNA is TGCGCCAGCAGCCAATCAGGCGCAACTAATGAAAAACTGTTTTTT. Translation: CASSQSGATNEKLFF. The chain links TRBV4-1 to TRBJ1-4; D gene ambiguous. The CDR3 sequence is 15 residues long. V shed 2 bases and J shed 0 bases, with 7 bases lying between them. Germline CDR1 reads MGHRA; CDR2 reads YSYEKL.

This clonotype showed up just once. One junction end does not reproduce the germline sequence, and a read error may be involved. This rearrangement joins TRBV6-2 or TRBV6-3 to TRBJ2-3; TRBD1 might be the D (5 bases). The CDR3 is 12 residues long. CDR1 MNHEY and CDR2 SVGEGT come from the germline V gene. The CDR3 nucleotides read TGTGCCAGCAGTTGGGGCACAGATACGCAGGATTTT. It is translated as CASSWGTDTQDF.

Concerning this clonotype: This may stem from a read error, because a much larger clone lies one nucleotide away. The rearrangement joins TRBV20-1 to TRBJ2-1, with 12 bases identical to TRBD1. Trimming removed 7 bases from V and 15 bases from J; junction bases left unmatched: 13. Germline V gives CDR1 DFQATT, CDR2 SNEGSKA (reference sequence). The CDR3 is 13 residues long. CDR3 amino acids: CSVVGTGGIGGFF. In DNA, the CDR3 is TGCAGTGTAGTCGGGACAGGGGGCATTGGGGGGTTCTTC.

This clonotype was seen only a few times. J is TRBJ1-2 and V is TRBV4-2; a weak D match, TRBD1 (6 bases). The CDR3 length is 18 residues. With 2 bases removed from V and 5 bases from J, the gap between germline ends came to 24 bases. Germline V CDR1 and CDR2: LGHNA, YNFKEQ. The CDR3 sequence: CASSQTQGQHTLSYGYTF. In nucleotides, the CDR3 is TGTGCCAGCAGCCAAACCCAAGGACAGCATACTCTGAGTTATGGCTACACCTTC.

This clonotype was seen more than once but under ten times. The chain has TRBV6-6 and TRBJ1-1; TRBD1 is a possible D gene (6 bases). Germline lookup yields CDR1 MNHNY and CDR2 SVGAGI (reference sequence). The CDR3 covers 15 residues. V was trimmed by 8 bases and J by 5 bases, leaving 21 bases between them. CDR3 nucleotides: TGTGCCAGCTTAGGTACAGCAGGGGAAAGGACTGAAGCTTTCTTT. Residues: CASLGTAGERTEAFF.

This clonotype occurred a few times. The chain couples TRBV10-3 to TRBJ2-1; 14 nucleotides line up with TRBD2. The assigned J gene may be wrong: the sequence end matches TRBJ2-7 better. This CDR3 region has 16 residues. CDR1 and CDR2 from the germline V gene are ENHRY and SYGVKD. The CDR3 spells CAIRTSGGDSYNEQYF. DNA of the CDR3: TGTGCCATCAGGACTAGCGGGGGGGACTCCTACAATGAGCAGTACTTC.

This clonotype has ten or more counts. V gene TRBV7-9 combines with J gene TRBJ1-2; D remains unclear. In germline, CDR1 is SEHNR, CDR2 FQNEAQ (reference sequence). V shed 5 bases and J shed 7 bases, with 20 bases lying between them. The CDR3 runs to 15 residues. The CDR3 loop is CASSPSHILGGGYTF. CDR3 sequence (DNA): TGTGCCAGCAGCCCCTCCCATATCCTTGGAGGTGGCTACACCTTC. The complete variable domain, with remaining parts taken from reference TRBV7-9 and TRBJ1-2, reads DTGVSQNPRHKITKRGQNVTFRCDPISEHNRLYWYRQTLGQGPEFLTYFQNEAQLEKSRLLSDRFSAERPKGSFSTLEIQRTEQGDSAMYLCASSPSHILGGGYTFGSGTRLTVV.

As to this clonotype: A much bigger clone sits one base away, suggesting this may be a read error. The chain couples TRBV12-3 or TRBV12-4 to TRBJ2-3; no firm D call. CDR3 length: 14 amino acids. CDR3 sequence (DNA): TGTGCCAGCAGTTCGGACGGAAGCACAGATGCGCAGTATTTT. Its protein is CASSSDGSTDAQYF.

This chain connects TRBV29-1 to TRBJ1-1; unclear D gene. Trimming removed 7 bases at V and 7 bases at J, with 7 bases between. Germline CDR1 and CDR2: SQVTM and ANQGSEA. The CDR3 length is 9 residues. The CDR3 here is CSAGDEAFF. The CDR3 DNA is TGCAGCGCTGGGGATGAAGCTTTCTTT.

This clonotype came up many times. The chain recombines TRBV7-2 with TRBJ1-2; no clear D gene. Germline loops: CDR1 SGHTA, CDR2 FQGNSA. V gave up 2 bases and J gave up 3 bases, with 16 bases separating them. This CDR3 has 16 residues. The DNA for the CDR3 is TGTGCCAGCAGCTTAACTGGCGGGAGATTTGACTATGGCTACACCTTC. This encodes CASSLTGGRFDYGYTF.

This clonotype has a handful of counts. The rearrangement uses TRBV12-3 or TRBV12-4 and TRBJ1-1; TRBD1 is a possible D gene (5 bases). CDR3 length: 16 amino acids. Trimming left V 1 base short and J 4 bases short, with 16 bases between. CDR3 protein: CASSLGGDSIATEAFF. Written as DNA, the CDR3 is TGTGCCAGCAGTTTAGGCGGCGACAGTATAGCCACTGAAGCTTTCTTT.

This clonotype has a handful of counts. V is TRBV10-3 and J is TRBJ2-7, with D tentatively TRBD1 (6 bases). The CDR3 is 13 residues long. Germline-derived CDR1 and CDR2 are ENHRY and SYGVKD. Between the trimmed V and J ends, which lost 6 bases and 2 bases, there was a span of 11 bases. CDR3 bases: TGTGCCATCAGGGACAGCAGCACCTACGAGCAGTACTTC. Translation gives CAIRDSSTYEQYF.

About this clonotype itself: Being one base from a much bigger clone, this may be a read error. The chain has TRBV7-9 and TRBJ2-4, with 8 bases lining up with TRBD1. The CDR3 sequence is 15 residues long. V dropped 1 base and J dropped 13; count of bases not matched to a gene: 12. CDR1 SEHNR and CDR2 FQNEAQ come from the germline V gene (reference sequence). CDR3 nucleotides: TGTGCCAGCAGCTTAGTGGGACAGGAATCGAGTGAGCAGTACTTC. This sequence encodes CASSLVGQESSEQYF.

The CDR3 nucleotides are TGTGCCAGCAGCGTAGCTACGGGGTTCGAAGAGACCCAGTACTTC. Translation gives CASSVATGFEETQYF. This rearrangement joins TRBV9 to TRBJ2-5; D is possibly TRBD2 (5 bases). This CDR3 has 15 amino acids. Trimming pared 0 bases from V and 3 bases from J, leaving 12 bases between. Germline loops: CDR1 SGDLS, CDR2 YYNGEE.

Turning to this clonotype: A much larger clone differs from this one at a single base, so this may be a read error. This chain uses TRBV20-1 with TRBJ2-3; unclear D gene. The CDR3 runs to 14 residues. CDR1 and CDR2 (germline): DFQATT, SNEGSKA (reference sequence). V lost 6 bases and J 1 base, leaving 14 bases between the germline ends. CDR3 sequence (DNA): TGCAGTGCCACCGACTGGGGTGGCACAGATACGCAGTATTTT. Protein product: CSATDWGGTDTQYF.

This clonotype has a single count. A much larger clone lies one base from this, so it may be a read error. This chain links TRBV12-3 or TRBV12-4 with TRBJ2-1; perhaps TRBD2 as D (5 bases). The CDR3 totals 15 residues. CDR3 loop: CASGFVLGSYNEQFF. CDR3 nucleotides: TGTGCCAGCGGTTTCGTCCTGGGGAGCTACAATGAGCAGTTCTTC.